This T cell receptor (beta chain) appears in the sequencing data of a study of beta chain features in type 1 diabetes. As for the study in general: In all, around 100,000,000 sorted cells from all samples were analyzed.

General study results and limits: Patients with type 1 diabetes showed fewer VDJ junction insertions and more deletions.

The V gene lost 1 base and the J gene lost 6 bases, with 8 bases spanning the gap. The CDR3 has 13 amino acids. Germline V lookup: CDR1 SGHVS, CDR2 FNYEAQ. This clone occurred a few times. Its antigen remains unknown. The investigators reverse transcribed all of the isolated RNA, so they sequenced expressed TCRB transcripts. Some clones are missing from TCRdb's copy, which holds only in-frame ones; the method was immunoSEQ multiplex PCR. The sample lists hundreds of thousands of clones; about 14% were seen once. This clonotype was obtained from a man aged 18 to 29 in good health. The J gene is TRBJ2-3, the V gene TRBV7-6, with D maybe TRBD2 (6 bases). Sequences were obtained from naive CD4+ T cells from blood. CDR3 amino acids: CASSLGAGDTQYF. CDR3 sequence (DNA): TGTGCCAGCAGCTTAGGGGCGGGGGATACGCAGTATTTT.